This T cell receptor (beta chain) was captured in a study of shared clonotypes between healthy human individuals. Profiling relied on immunoSEQ multiplex PCR, and the TCRdb table lists in-frame clones only, not all of them. The data contain about 2.4 million clones, 80% to 95% of them singletons. With 0 bases removed from V and 3 bases from J, the gap between germline ends came to 12 bases. Looked up from germline, CDR1 is MNHNS and CDR2 is SASEGT. This CDR3 contains 15 residues. This chain links TRBV6-1 with TRBJ2-7, with a weak D call TRBD2 (6 bases). Sequencing was performed on naive CD4+ T cells from PBMCs. Specified subset: CD45RA+ positively selected. This clonotype originated in a man aged 18 to 30 in good health. Some clones in this sample may be carry-over from other donors' samples. CDR3 bases: TGTGCCAGCAGTGAAGCGGGGGGTGCAGGCTACGAGCAGTACTTC. It is translated as CASSEAGGAGYEQYF.